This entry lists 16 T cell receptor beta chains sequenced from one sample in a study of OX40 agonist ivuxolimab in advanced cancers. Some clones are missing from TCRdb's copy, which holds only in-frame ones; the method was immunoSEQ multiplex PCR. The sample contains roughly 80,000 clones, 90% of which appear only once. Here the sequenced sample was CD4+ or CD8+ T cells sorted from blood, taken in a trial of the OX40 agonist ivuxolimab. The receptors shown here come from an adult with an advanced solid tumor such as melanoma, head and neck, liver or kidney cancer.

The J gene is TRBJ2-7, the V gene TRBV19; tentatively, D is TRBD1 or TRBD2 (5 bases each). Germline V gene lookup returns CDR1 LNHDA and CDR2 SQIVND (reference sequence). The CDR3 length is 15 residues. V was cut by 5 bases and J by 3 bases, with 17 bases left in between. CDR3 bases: TGTGCCAGTAGTTCCGGGACCTCGTTTTTCTACGAGCAGTACTTC. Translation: CASSSGTSFFYEQYF. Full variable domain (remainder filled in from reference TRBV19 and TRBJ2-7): DGGITQSPKYLFRKEGQNVTLSCEQNLNHDAMYWYRQDPGQGLRLIYYSQIVNDFQKGDIAEGYSVSREKKESFPLTVTSAQKNPTAFYLCASSSGTSFFYEQYFGPGTRLTVT.

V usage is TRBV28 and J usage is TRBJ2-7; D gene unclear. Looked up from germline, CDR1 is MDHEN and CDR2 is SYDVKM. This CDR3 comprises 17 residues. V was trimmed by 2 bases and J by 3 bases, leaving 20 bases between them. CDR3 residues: CASSLTLRVLQFYEQYF. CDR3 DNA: TGTGCCAGCAGTTTAACATTACGGGTCCTACAATTCTACGAGCAGTACTTC. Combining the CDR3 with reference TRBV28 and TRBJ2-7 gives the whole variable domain DVKVTQSSRYLVKRTGEKVFLECVQDMDHENMFWYRQDPGLGLRLIYFSYDVKMKEKGDIPEGYSVSREKKERFSLILESASTNQTSMYLCASSLTLRVLQFYEQYFGPGTRLTVT.

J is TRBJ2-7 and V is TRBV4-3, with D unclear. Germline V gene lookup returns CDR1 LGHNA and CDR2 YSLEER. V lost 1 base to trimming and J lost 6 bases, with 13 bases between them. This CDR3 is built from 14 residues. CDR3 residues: CASSQADSATEQYF. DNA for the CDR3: TGCGCCAGCAGCCAAGCCGATTCAGCGACCGAGCAGTACTTC.

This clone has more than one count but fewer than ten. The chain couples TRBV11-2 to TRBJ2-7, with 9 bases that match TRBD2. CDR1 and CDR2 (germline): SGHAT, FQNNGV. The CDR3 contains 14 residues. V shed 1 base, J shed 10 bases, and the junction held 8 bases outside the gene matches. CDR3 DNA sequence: TGTGCCAGCAGCTTAGGAGGTAGCGGGAGCTCCCAGTACTTC. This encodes CASSLGGSGSSQYF.

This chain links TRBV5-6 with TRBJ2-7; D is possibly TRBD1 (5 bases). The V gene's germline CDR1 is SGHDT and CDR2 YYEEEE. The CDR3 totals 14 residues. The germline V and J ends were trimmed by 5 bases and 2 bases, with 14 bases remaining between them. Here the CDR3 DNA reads TGTGCCAGCAGTCCATCCGGCAGGGCCTACGAGCAGTACTTC. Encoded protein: CASSPSGRAYEQYF.

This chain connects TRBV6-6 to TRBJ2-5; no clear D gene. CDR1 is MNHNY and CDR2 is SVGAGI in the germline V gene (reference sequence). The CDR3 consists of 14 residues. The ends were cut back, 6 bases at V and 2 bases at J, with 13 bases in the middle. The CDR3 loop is CASSHRPAQETQYF. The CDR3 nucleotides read TGTGCCAGCAGCCACCGGCCCGCGCAAGAGACCCAGTACTTC.

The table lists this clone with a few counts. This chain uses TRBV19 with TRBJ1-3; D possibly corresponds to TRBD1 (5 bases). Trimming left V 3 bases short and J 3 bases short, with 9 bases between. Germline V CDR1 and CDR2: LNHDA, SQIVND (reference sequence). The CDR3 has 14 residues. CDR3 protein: CASSMGTVGNTIYF. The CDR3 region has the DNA TGTGCCAGTAGTATGGGGACGGTTGGAAACACCATATATTTT.

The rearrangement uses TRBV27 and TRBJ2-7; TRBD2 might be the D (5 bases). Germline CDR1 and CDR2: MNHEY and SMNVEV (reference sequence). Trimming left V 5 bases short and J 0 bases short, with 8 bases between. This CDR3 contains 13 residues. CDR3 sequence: CASSITSSYEQYF. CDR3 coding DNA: TGTGCCAGCAGTATTACTAGCTCCTACGAGCAGTACTTC.

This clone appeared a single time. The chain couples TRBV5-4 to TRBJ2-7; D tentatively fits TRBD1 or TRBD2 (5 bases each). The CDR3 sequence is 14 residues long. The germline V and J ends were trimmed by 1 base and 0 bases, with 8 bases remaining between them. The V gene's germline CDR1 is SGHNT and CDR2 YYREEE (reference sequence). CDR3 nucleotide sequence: TGTGCCAGCAGCTTGAGAGGGGCCTCCTACGAGCAGTACTTC. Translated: CASSLRGASYEQYF.

The CDR3 here is CASSSRNNEQFF. The CDR3 DNA sequence: TGTGCCAGCAGTAGCAGGAACAATGAGCAGTTCTTC. V is TRBV6-5 and J is TRBJ2-1; D ambiguous. The CDR3 contains 12 residues. Trimming pared 5 bases from V and 5 bases from J, leaving 7 bases between. The germline V gene encodes CDR1 MNHEY and CDR2 SVGAGI.

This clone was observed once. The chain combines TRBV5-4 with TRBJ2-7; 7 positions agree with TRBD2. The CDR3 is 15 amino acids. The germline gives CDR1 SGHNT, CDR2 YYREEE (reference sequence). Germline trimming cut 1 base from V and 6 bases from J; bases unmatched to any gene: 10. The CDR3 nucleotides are TGTGCCAGCAGCTTGCGAGCGGGATGGGCAACCGAGCAGTACTTC. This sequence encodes CASSLRAGWATEQYF.

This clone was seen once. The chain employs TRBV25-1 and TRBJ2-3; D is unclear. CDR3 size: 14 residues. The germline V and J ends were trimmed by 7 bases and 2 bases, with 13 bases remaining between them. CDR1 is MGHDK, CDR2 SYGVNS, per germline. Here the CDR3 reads CASTREGNTDTQYF. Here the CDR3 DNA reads TGTGCCAGCACTAGGGAAGGGAACACAGATACGCAGTATTTT. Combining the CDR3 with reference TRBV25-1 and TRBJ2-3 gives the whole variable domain EADIYQTPRYLVIGTGKKITLECSQTMGHDKMYWYQQDPGMELHLIHYSYGVNSTEKGDLSSESTVSRIRTEHFPLTLESARPSHTSQYLCASTREGNTDTQYFGPGTRLTVL.

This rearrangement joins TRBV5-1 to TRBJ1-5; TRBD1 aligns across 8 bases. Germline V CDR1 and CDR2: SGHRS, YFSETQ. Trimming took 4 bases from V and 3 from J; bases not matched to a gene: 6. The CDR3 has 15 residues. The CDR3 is CASSRGGQDNQPQHF. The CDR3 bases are TGCGCCAGCAGCAGGGGGGGACAGGACAATCAGCCCCAGCATTTT.

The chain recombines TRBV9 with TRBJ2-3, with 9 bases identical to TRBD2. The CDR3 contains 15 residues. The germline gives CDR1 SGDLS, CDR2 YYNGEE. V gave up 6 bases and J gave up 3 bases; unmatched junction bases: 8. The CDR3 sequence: CASNTGTSKTDTQYF. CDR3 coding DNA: TGTGCCAGCAACACCGGGACTAGCAAAACAGATACGCAGTATTTT.

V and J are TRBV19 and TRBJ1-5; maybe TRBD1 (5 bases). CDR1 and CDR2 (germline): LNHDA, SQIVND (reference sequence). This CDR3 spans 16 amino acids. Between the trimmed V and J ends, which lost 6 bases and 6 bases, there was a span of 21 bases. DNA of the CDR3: TGTGCCAGTAGCCCACCCCTCGGGACGCCGAGTCAGCCCCAGCATTTT. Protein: CASSPPLGTPSQPQHF.

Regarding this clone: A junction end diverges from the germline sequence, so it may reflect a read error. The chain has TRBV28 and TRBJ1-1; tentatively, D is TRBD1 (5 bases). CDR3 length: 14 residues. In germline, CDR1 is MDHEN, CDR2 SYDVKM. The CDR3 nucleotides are TGTGCCAGCCGTTTGGGGCGGAGGAACACTGAAGCTTTCTTT. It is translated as CASRLGRRNTEAFF.